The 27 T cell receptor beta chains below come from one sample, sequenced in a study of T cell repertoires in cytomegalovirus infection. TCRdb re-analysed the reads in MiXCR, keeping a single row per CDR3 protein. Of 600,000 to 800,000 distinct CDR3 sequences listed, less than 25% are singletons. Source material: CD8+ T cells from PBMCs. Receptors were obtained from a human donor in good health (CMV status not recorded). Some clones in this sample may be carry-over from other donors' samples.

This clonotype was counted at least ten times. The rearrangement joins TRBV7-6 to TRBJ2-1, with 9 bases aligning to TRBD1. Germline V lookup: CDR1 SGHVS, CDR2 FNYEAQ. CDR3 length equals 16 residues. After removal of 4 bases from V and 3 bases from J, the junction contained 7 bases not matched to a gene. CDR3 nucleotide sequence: TGTGCCAGCAGCTCGCGATCGACAGGGGGCTACAATGAGCAGTTCTTC. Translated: CASSSRSTGGYNEQFF.

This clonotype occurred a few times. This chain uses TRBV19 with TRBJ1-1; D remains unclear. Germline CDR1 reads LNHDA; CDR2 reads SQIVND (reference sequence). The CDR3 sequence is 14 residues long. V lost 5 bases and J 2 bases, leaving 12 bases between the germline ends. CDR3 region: CASSAFAGNTEAFF. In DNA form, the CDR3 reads TGTGCCAGTAGTGCCTTTGCGGGTAACACTGAAGCTTTCTTT.

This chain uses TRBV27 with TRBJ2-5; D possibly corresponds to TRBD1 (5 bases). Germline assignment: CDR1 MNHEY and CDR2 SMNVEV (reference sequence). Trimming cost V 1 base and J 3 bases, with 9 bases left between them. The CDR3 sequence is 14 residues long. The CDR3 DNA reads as TGTGCCAGCAGTTTATGGCAGGGTAAAGAGACCCAGTACTTC. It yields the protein CASSLWQGKETQYF.

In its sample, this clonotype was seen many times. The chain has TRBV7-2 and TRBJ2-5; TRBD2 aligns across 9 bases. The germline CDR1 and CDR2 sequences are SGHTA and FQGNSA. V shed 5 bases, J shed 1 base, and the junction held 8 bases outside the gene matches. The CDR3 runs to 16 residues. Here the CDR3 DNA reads TGTGCCAGCAGCCCCGGGGTAGCGGGGGTCCAAGAGACCCAGTACTTC. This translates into CASSPGVAGVQETQYF.

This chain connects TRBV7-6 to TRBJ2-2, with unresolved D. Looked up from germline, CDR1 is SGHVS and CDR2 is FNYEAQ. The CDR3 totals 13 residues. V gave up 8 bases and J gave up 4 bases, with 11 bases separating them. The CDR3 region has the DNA TGTGCCAGCTTGGCAGTTACCACCGGGGAGCTGTTTTTT. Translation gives CASLAVTTGELFF.

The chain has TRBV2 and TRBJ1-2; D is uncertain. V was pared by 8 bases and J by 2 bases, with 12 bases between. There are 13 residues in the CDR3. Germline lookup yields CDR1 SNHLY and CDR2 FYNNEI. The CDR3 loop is CASPTGKNYGYTF. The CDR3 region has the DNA TGTGCCAGCCCCACGGGGAAAAACTATGGCTACACCTTC.

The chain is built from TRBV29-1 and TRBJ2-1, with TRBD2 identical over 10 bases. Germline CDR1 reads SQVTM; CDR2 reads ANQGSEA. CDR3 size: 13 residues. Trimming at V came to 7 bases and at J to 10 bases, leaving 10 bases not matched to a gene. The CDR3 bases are TGCAGCGCCCGGACTAGCGGTAATGTCGAGCAGTTCTTC. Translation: CSARTSGNVEQFF.

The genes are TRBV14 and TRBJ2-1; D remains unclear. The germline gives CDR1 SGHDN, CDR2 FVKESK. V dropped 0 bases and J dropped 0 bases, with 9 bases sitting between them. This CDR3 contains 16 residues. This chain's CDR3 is CASSQESRYSYNEQFF. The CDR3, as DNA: TGTGCCAGCAGCCAAGAGTCGCGGTACTCCTACAATGAGCAGTTCTTC.

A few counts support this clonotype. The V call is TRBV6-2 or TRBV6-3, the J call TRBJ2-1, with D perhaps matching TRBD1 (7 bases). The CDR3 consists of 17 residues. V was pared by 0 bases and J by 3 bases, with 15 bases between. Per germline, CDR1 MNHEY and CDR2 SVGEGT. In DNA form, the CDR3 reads TGTGCCAGCAGTTACTCGGCGAGACAGGGAGGCTACAATGAGCAGTTCTTC. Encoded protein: CASSYSARQGGYNEQFF.

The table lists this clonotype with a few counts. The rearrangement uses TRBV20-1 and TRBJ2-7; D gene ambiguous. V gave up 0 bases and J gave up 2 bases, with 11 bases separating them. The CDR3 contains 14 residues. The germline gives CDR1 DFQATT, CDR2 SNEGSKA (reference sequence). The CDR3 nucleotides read TGCAGTGCTAGAGATCCCGGCAGGACCTACGAGCAGTACTTC. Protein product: CSARDPGRTYEQYF.

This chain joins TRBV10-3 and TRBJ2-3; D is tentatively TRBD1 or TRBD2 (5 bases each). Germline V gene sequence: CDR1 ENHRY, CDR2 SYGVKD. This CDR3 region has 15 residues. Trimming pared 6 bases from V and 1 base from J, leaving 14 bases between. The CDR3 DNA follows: TGTGCCATCAGGGTCAGGGTGGGGGGCACAGATACGCAGTATTTT. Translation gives CAIRVRVGGTDTQYF.

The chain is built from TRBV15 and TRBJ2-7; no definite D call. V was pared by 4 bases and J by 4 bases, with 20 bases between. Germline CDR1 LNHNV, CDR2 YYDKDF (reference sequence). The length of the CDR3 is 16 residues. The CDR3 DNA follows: TGTGCCACCAGCACCCCGGGCAGAAGGTTTGTATACGAGCAGTACTTC. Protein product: CATSTPGRRFVYEQYF.

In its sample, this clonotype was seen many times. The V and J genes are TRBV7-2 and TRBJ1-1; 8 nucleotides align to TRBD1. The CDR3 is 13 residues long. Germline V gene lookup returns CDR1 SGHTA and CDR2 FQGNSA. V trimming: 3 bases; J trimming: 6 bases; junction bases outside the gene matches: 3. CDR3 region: CASSLGDRPEAFF. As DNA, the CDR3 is TGTGCCAGCAGCTTGGGGGACAGGCCTGAAGCTTTCTTT.

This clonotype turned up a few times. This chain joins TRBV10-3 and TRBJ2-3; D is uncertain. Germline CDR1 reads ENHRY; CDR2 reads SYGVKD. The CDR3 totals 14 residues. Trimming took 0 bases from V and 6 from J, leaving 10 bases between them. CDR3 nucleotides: TGTGCCATCAGTGAGTCGATCGGTTCTGATACGCAGTATTTT. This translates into CAISESIGSDTQYF.

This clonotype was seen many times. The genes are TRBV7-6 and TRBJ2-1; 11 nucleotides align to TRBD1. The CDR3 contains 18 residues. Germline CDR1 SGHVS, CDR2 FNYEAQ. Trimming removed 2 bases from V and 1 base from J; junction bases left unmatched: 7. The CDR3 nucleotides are TGTGCCAGCAGCTTAAGCCCGGGGACAGGGGGTTCCTACAATGAGCAGTTCTTC. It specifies CASSLSPGTGGSYNEQFF.

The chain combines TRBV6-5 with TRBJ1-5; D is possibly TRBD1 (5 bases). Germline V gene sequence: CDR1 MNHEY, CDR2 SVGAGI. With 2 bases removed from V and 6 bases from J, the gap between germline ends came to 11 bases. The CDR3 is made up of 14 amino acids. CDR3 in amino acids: CASSYGGTGQPQHF. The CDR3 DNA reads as TGTGCCAGCAGTTACGGGGGGACCGGTCAGCCCCAGCATTTT.

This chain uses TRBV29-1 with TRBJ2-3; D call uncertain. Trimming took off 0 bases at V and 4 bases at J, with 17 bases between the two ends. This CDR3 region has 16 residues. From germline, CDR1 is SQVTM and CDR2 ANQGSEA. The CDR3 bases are TGCAGCGTTGAAGATAGTGGTCCCAGCGCGGCAGATACGCAGTATTTT. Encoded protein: CSVEDSGPSAADTQYF.

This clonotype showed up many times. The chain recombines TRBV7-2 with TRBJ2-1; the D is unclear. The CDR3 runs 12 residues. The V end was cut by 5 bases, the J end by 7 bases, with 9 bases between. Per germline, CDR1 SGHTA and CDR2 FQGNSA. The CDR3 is CASSRSGNEQFF. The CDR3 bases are TGTGCCAGCAGCCGATCTGGAAATGAGCAGTTCTTC.

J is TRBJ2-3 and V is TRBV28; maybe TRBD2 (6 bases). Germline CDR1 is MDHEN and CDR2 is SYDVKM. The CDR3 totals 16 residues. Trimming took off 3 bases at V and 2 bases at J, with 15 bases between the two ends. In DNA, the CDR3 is TGTGCCAGCAGTTTCTCACGGGACTTCTACACAGATACGCAGTATTTT. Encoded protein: CASSFSRDFYTDTQYF.

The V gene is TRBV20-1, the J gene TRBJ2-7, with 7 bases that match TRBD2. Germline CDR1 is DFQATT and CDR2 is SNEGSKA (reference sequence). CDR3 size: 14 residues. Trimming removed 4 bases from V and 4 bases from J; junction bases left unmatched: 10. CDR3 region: CSATATGLKYEQYV. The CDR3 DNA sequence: TGCAGTGCTACTGCCACGGGACTAAAGTACGAGCAGTACGTC.

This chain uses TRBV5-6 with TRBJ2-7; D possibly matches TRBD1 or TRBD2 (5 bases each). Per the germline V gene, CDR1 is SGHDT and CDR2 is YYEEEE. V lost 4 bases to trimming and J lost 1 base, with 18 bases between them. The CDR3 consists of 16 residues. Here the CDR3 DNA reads TGTGCCAGCAGCACCTCAGGGACCTTTCTTTCCTACGAGCAGTACGTC. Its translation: CASSTSGTFLSYEQYV.

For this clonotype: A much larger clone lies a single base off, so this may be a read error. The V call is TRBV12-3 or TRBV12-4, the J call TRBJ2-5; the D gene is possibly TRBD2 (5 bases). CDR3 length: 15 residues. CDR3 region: CASSSSTGIQDTQYF. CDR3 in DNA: TGTGCCAGCAGTTCCTCTACGGGGATACAAGACACCCAGTACTTC.

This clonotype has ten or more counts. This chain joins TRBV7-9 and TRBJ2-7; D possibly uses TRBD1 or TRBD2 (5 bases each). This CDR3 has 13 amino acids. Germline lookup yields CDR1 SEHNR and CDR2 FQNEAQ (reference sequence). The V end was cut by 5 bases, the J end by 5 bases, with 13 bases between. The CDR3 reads CASSHGGYDEQYV. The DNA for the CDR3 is TGTGCCAGCAGCCATGGGGGTTACGACGAGCAGTACGTC.

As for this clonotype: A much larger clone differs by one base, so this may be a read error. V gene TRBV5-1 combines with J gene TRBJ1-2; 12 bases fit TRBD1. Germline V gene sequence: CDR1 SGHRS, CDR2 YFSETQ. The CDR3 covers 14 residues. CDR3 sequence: CANSLGTGGDGYTF. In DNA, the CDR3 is TGCGCCAACAGCTTGGGGACAGGGGGCGATGGCTACACCTTC.

The CDR3 here is CSVGVQSSYNEQFF. CDR3 DNA: TGCAGTGTTGGTGTACAGAGCTCCTACAATGAGCAGTTCTTC. J is TRBJ2-1 and V is TRBV20-1; no firm D call. Per germline, CDR1 DFQATT and CDR2 SNEGSKA (reference sequence). V was shortened by 7 bases and J by 0 bases, with 13 bases between the two germline ends. CDR3 length equals 14 residues.

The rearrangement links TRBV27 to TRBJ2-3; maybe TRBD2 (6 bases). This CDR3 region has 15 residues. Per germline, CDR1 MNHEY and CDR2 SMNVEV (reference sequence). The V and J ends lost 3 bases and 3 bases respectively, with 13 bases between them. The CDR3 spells CASSLEDGGTDTQYF. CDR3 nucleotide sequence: TGTGCCAGCAGTTTGGAAGACGGAGGGACAGATACGCAGTATTTT.

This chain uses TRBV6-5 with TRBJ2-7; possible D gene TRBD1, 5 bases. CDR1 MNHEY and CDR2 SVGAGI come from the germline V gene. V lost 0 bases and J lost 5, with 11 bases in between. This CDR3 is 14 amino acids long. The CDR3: CASSYSSGNDEQYF. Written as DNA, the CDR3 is TGTGCCAGCAGTTACTCATCAGGGAACGACGAGCAGTACTTC.